One and the same sample provided the 32 T cell receptor beta chains below, sequenced in a study of OX40 agonist ivuxolimab in advanced cancers. The protocol was immunoSEQ multiplex PCR, while the TCRdb copy is restricted to in-frame clones and leaves out a portion. Here the sample spans tens of thousands of clones, 70% to 90% being singletons. Here the sequenced sample was CD4+ or CD8+ T cells sorted from blood, taken in a trial of the OX40 agonist ivuxolimab. These receptors were taken from an adult with an advanced solid tumor such as melanoma, head and neck, liver or kidney cancer.

The table lists this clone with a few counts. The chain employs TRBV28 and TRBJ1-2; D unclear. Germline loops: CDR1 MDHEN, CDR2 SYDVKM. Trimming removed 2 bases at V and 14 bases at J, with 21 bases between. The CDR3 contains 14 residues. CDR3 sequence reads: CASSLGSPPFSCTF. Here the CDR3 DNA reads TGTGCCAGCAGTTTAGGTAGCCCACCCTTTTCATGTACCTTC.

V usage is TRBV19 and J usage is TRBJ2-1; the D is unclear. V shed 3 bases and J shed 7 bases, with 13 bases lying between them. The germline CDR1 and CDR2 sequences are LNHDA and SQIVND (reference sequence). The CDR3 length is 14 residues. CDR3 residues: CASSILIQVNEQFF. The CDR3 DNA reads as TGTGCCAGTAGTATCCTAATCCAAGTAAATGAGCAGTTCTTC.

This chain connects TRBV18 to TRBJ2-7, with 10 bases lining up with TRBD1. The CDR3 consists of 13 residues. V shed 2 bases, J shed 5 bases, and the junction held 0 bases outside the gene matches. Germline V CDR1 and CDR2: KGHSH, LQKENI. CDR3 nucleotides: TGTGCCAGCTCACCAGGGACAGGGGACGAGCAGTACTTC. Amino acids: CASSPGTGDEQYF.

This clone was recorded once. The chain links TRBV11-1 to TRBJ1-3; TRBD1 might be the D (5 bases). V lost 6 bases to trimming and J lost 0 bases, with 18 bases between them. The germline V gene encodes CDR1 SGHAT and CDR2 FQDESV (reference sequence). There are 17 residues in the CDR3. CDR3 DNA sequence: TGTGCCAGCAGGCTCGCCTCGGGACGTTACTCTGGAAACACCATATATTTT. Translation gives CASRLASGRYSGNTIYF.

The table lists this clone with a count of one. The chain links TRBV19 to TRBJ1-5; D uncertain. Trimming removed 5 bases at V and 4 bases at J, with 6 bases between. Germline V gives CDR1 LNHDA, CDR2 SQIVND (reference sequence). The length of the CDR3 is 12 residues. CDR3 loop: CASSLGNQPQHF. CDR3 bases: TGTGCCAGTAGTCTCGGGAATCAGCCCCAGCATTTT.

V gene TRBV7-2 combines with J gene TRBJ2-1; perhaps TRBD2 as D (5 bases). The V gene's germline CDR1 is SGHTA and CDR2 FQGNSA. The V gene lost 1 base and the J gene lost 0 bases, with 7 bases spanning the gap. The CDR3 length is 15 residues. CDR3 sequence (DNA): TGTGCCAGCAGCTTAGTAGCGACCTCCTACAATGAGCAGTTCTTC. Residues: CASSLVATSYNEQFF.

The rearrangement links TRBV19 to TRBJ2-5; 9 nucleotides agree with TRBD2. Germline CDR1 LNHDA, CDR2 SQIVND (reference sequence). With 5 bases clipped from V and 5 bases from J, the junction kept 9 bases outside the gene matches. The CDR3 runs 15 residues. The CDR3 sequence: CASSPVAGVFETQYF. The CDR3, as DNA: TGTGCCAGTAGTCCCGTAGCGGGAGTATTTGAGACCCAGTACTTC.

This clone was seen at least ten times. This chain links TRBV5-4 with TRBJ2-6; D may match TRBD1 or TRBD2 (5 bases each). Trimming removed 1 base at V and 0 bases at J, with 14 bases between. The CDR3 runs to 18 residues. Per germline, CDR1 SGHNT and CDR2 YYREEE (reference sequence). CDR3 region: CASSLSGGPPSGANVLTF. The CDR3 coding sequence is TGTGCCAGCAGCTTGTCTGGGGGACCCCCCTCTGGGGCCAACGTCCTGACTTTC. Filled out from reference TRBV5-4 and TRBJ2-6, the complete variable domain reads ETGVTQSPTHLIKTRGQQVTLRCSSQSGHNTVSWYQQALGQGPQFIFQYYREEENGRGNFPPRFSGLQFPNYSSELNVNALELDDSALYLCASSLSGGPPSGANVLTFGAGSRLTVL.

The chain links TRBV28 to TRBJ1-4; 7 bases map to TRBD1. Trimming removed 5 bases from V and 7 bases from J; junction bases left unmatched: 7. The germline V gene has CDR1 MDHEN and CDR2 SYDVKM. The CDR3 totals 14 residues. The CDR3 loop is CASSPTGSGEKLFF. As DNA, the CDR3 is TGTGCCAGCAGTCCGACAGGGTCCGGTGAAAAACTGTTTTTT.

The gene calls are TRBV25-1 and TRBJ2-7; TRBD1 matches 10 bases. The CDR3 contains 14 residues. Germline V gene lookup returns CDR1 MGHDK and CDR2 SYGVNS. Trimming took 4 bases from V and 3 from J; bases not matched to a gene: 3. CDR3 region: CASSADRGYYEQYF. CDR3 in DNA: TGTGCCAGCAGTGCGGACAGGGGGTACTACGAGCAGTACTTC.

In DNA form, the CDR3 reads TGTGCCAGCAACCACCGGGACAGCTACTACAATGAGCAGTTCTTC. Protein sequence: CASNHRDSYYNEQFF. The chain recombines TRBV27 with TRBJ2-1, with 7 bases that match TRBD1. The trim removed 7 bases at V and 3 bases at J, leaving 9 bases unmatched. This CDR3 has 15 residues. The germline gives CDR1 MNHEY, CDR2 SMNVEV (reference sequence).

Only one count was recorded for this clone. The CDR3 sequence is CAWKFASGKEQFF. CDR3 nucleotide sequence: TGTGCCTGGAAGTTTGCTAGCGGGAAAGAGCAGTTCTTC. The chain couples TRBV30 to TRBJ2-1; 9 nucleotides line up with TRBD2. The V and J ends lost 4 bases and 10 bases, in that order; junction bases with no gene match: 8. Germline CDR1 GTSNPN, CDR2 SVGIG (reference sequence). The CDR3 loop spans 13 amino acids.

The CDR3 spells CASSSTSGRRQYF. CDR3 sequence (DNA): TGTGCCAGCAGTTCGACTAGCGGGAGAAGGCAGTACTTC. V usage is TRBV6-5 and J usage is TRBJ2-7; 12 bases match TRBD2. In germline, CDR1 is MNHEY, CDR2 SVGAGI. CDR3 length: 13 residues. V was clipped by 4 bases and J by 9 bases; unmatched bases: 4.

This clone was observed once. The chain employs TRBV18 and TRBJ1-1; TRBD1 might be the D (6 bases). The V gene's germline CDR1 is KGHSH and CDR2 LQKENI. The V end lost 1 base, the J end lost 0 bases, and 12 bases lay between the germline ends. CDR3 length: 16 amino acids. The CDR3 coding sequence is TGTGCCAGCTCACCACATCCGGGGGCGATGAACACTGAAGCTTTCTTT. Residues: CASSPHPGAMNTEAFF.

V usage is TRBV19 and J usage is TRBJ1-2, with D uncertain. Trimming took 4 bases from V and 3 from J, leaving 9 bases between them. Germline assignment: CDR1 LNHDA and CDR2 SQIVND (reference sequence). CDR3 length: 13 residues. In DNA form, the CDR3 reads TGTGCCAGTAGTAACGGGGAATACTATGGCTACACCTTC. Amino acids: CASSNGEYYGYTF.

The chain combines TRBV18 with TRBJ1-3; no firm D call. The CDR3 has 15 residues. Deletions cut 3 bases from V and 3 bases from J, with 12 bases between. Germline CDR1 and CDR2: KGHSH and LQKENI. The CDR3, as DNA: TGTGCCAGCTCACCGGGCGGAGGGTTTGGAAACACCATATATTTT. Translation: CASSPGGGFGNTIYF.

The V call is TRBV11-3, the J call TRBJ2-2; possible D gene TRBD1, 5 bases. Germline V gene sequence: CDR1 SGHNT, CDR2 YENEEA. The V gene lost 4 bases and the J gene lost 2 bases, with 8 bases spanning the gap. This CDR3 has 14 amino acids. CDR3 in DNA: TGTGCCAGCAGCTCAGACAGTAACACCGGGGAGCTGTTTTTT. Its protein is CASSSDSNTGELFF.

A few counts support this clone. The chain employs TRBV29-1 and TRBJ1-1; 9 bases align to TRBD1. V dropped 7 bases and J dropped 1; count of bases not matched to a gene: 4. CDR1 is SQVTM, CDR2 ANQGSEA, per germline. The CDR3 consists of 13 residues. CDR3 residues: CSGMGQGNTEAFF. As DNA, the CDR3 is TGCAGCGGGATGGGACAGGGGAACACTGAAGCTTTCTTT.

The rearrangement joins TRBV6-5 to TRBJ2-1; 12 nucleotides match TRBD2. The CDR3 runs to 15 residues. V trimming: 4 bases; J trimming: 7 bases; junction bases outside the gene matches: 5. CDR1 is MNHEY and CDR2 is SVGAGI in the germline V gene. In DNA form, the CDR3 reads TGTGCCAGCAGTTTCCTAGCGGGAGGGTCGAATGAGCAGTTCTTC. It specifies CASSFLAGGSNEQFF.

The J gene is TRBJ1-4, the V gene TRBV30; D unresolved. From germline, CDR1 is GTSNPN and CDR2 SVGIG (reference sequence). V was clipped by 4 bases and J by 7 bases, with 22 bases between them. CDR3 length: 16 amino acids. The CDR3, as DNA: TGTGCCTGGACCGCTTTGCCGGGCACGACTGCTGAAAAACTGTTTTTT. Translating gives CAWTALPGTTAEKLFF. Supplemented by reference TRBV30 and TRBJ1-4, the full variable domain reads SQTIHQWPATLVQPVGSPLSLECTVEGTSNPNLYWYRQAAGRGLQLLFYSVGIGQISSEVPQNLSASRPQDRQFILSSKKLLLSDSGFYLCAWTALPGTTAEKLFFGSGTQLSVL.

The rearrangement links TRBV5-4 to TRBJ1-2; D is ambiguous. Germline loops: CDR1 SGHNT, CDR2 YYREEE (reference sequence). V was trimmed by 0 bases and J by 1 base, leaving 7 bases between them. The CDR3 has 14 amino acids. For the CDR3, the DNA is TGTGCCAGCAGCTTGGTGGGCAGTAACTATGGCTACACCTTC. Its translation is CASSLVGSNYGYTF.

The rearrangement uses TRBV6-5 and TRBJ2-5, with D possibly being TRBD1 (5 bases). In germline, CDR1 is MNHEY, CDR2 SVGAGI. The V gene lost 0 bases and the J gene lost 2 bases, with 13 bases spanning the gap. The CDR3 contains 16 residues. Here the CDR3 reads CASSYSLGAVQETQYF. The DNA for the CDR3 is TGTGCCAGCAGTTACTCGTTAGGGGCGGTACAAGAGACCCAGTACTTC.

The chain recombines TRBV27 with TRBJ1-2; D ambiguous. The CDR3 has 14 residues. The V end lost 0 bases, the J end lost 4 bases, and 9 bases lay between the germline ends. Germline CDR1 and CDR2: MNHEY and SMNVEV (reference sequence). The CDR3 DNA is TGTGCCAGCAGTTTATCCCGGCAGTCCTATGGCTACACCTTC. Translation: CASSLSRQSYGYTF.

This chain joins TRBV21-1 and TRBJ2-2; the D call of TRBD1 is as the table states it, not checked on the DNA. TRBV21-1 is an annotated pseudogene. CDR3 length: 16 amino acids. CDR3 region: CASSRRTGAMGGELFF. CDR3 DNA sequence: TGTGCCAGCAGCCGACGGACAGGGGCTATGGGCGGGGAGCTGTTTTTT.

The gene calls are TRBV5-4 and TRBJ2-2; D is possibly TRBD1 (6 bases). V gave up 1 base and J gave up 0 bases, with 13 bases separating them. Germline CDR1 is SGHNT and CDR2 is YYREEE (reference sequence). The CDR3 sequence is 17 residues long. This chain's CDR3 is CASSLSSGTPNTGELFF. In DNA, the CDR3 is TGTGCCAGCAGCTTGAGCTCCGGGACACCGAACACCGGGGAGCTGTTTTTT.

V gene TRBV30 combines with J gene TRBJ1-2; 9 bases line up with TRBD1. The CDR3 sequence is 12 residues long. J was trimmed by 8 bases and V by 3 bases; bases with no gene match: 4. Germline V CDR1 and CDR2: GTSNPN, SVGIG (reference sequence). The CDR3 DNA reads TGTGCCTGGAGACAGGGGGCGAGGGGCTACACCTTC. Its protein product is CAWRQGARGYTF.

The chain is built from TRBV6-6 and TRBJ2-7; no definite D call. There are 11 residues in the CDR3. CDR1 and CDR2 (germline): MNHNY, SVGAGI (reference sequence). Trimming stripped 6 bases from V and 4 bases from J, with 7 bases between. CDR3 DNA: TGTGCCAGCAGGACGGCGTACGAGCAGTACTTC. Translating gives CASRTAYEQYF.

The V gene is TRBV27, the J gene TRBJ2-7; no firm D call. Germline-derived CDR1 and CDR2 are MNHEY and SMNVEV (reference sequence). This CDR3 is built from 14 residues. With 8 bases removed from V and 2 bases from J, the gap between germline ends came to 16 bases. The CDR3: CASHPNGVPYEQYF. The CDR3 nucleotides are TGTGCCAGCCATCCCAACGGAGTCCCCTACGAGCAGTACTTC.

This clone was seen a single time. Other nucleotide sequences from this sample produce the same CDR3. The chain joins TRBV6-5 to TRBJ2-4; tentative D call: TRBD2 (5 bases). V was shortened by 5 bases and J by 0 bases, with 11 bases between the two germline ends. The V gene's germline CDR1 is MNHEY and CDR2 SVGAGI. The CDR3 spans 15 residues. This chain's CDR3 is CASSSGDRAKNIQYF. Written as DNA, the CDR3 is TGTGCCAGCAGTAGCGGAGATAGAGCCAAAAACATTCAGTACTTC.

V gene TRBV5-1 combines with J gene TRBJ1-5; 7 nucleotides align to TRBD1. With V trimmed by 4 bases and J by 3 bases, 4 bases remained unmatched. The CDR3 has 14 amino acids. CDR1 is SGHRS, CDR2 YFSETQ, per germline. CDR3 coding DNA: TGCGCCAGCAGCCCGACAGGGATCAATCAGCCCCAGCATTTT. Translated: CASSPTGINQPQHF.

This chain links TRBV29-1 with TRBJ1-1, with 8 bases fitting TRBD1. The V segment lost 4 bases and the J segment 0 bases; nucleotides outside the gene matches: 13. CDR3 length: 17 residues. Germline CDR1 SQVTM, CDR2 ANQGSEA. The CDR3 coding sequence is TGCAGCGTTGTAACAGGGGGTGCCTTCATAATGAACACTGAAGCTTTCTTT. As protein: CSVVTGGAFIMNTEAFF.

This clone was recorded only once. The rearrangement links TRBV7-2 to TRBJ2-5; perhaps TRBD1 as D (5 bases). Trimming cost V 5 bases and J 2 bases, with 9 bases left between them. The CDR3 sequence is 13 residues long. Germline V gives CDR1 SGHTA, CDR2 FQGNSA. The CDR3 region has the DNA TGTGCCAGCAGCCGGACAAGACAAGAGACCCAGTACTTC. This gives the protein CASSRTRQETQYF.